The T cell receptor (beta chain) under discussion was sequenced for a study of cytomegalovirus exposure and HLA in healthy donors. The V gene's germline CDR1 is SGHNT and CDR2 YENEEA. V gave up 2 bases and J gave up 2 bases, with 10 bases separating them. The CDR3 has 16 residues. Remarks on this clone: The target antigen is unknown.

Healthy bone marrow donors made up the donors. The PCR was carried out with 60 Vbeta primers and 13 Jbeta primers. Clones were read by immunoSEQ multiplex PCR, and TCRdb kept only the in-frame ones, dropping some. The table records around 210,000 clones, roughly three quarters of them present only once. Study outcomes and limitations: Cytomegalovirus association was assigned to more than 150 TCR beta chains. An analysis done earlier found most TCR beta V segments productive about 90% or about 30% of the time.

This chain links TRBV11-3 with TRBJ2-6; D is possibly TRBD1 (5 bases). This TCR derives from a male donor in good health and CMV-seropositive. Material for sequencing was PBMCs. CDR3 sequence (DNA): TGTGCCAGCAGCTTAAGCGCAGGGCCTGGGGCCAACGTCCTGACTTTC. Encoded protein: CASSLSAGPGANVLTF.